This T cell receptor (beta chain) was found in a study of radiotherapy plus CTLA-4 blockade in lung cancer. Study information: Patients showed objective responses in 15% to 20% of cases and disease control in roughly 34%.

The method was immunoSEQ multiplex PCR; TCRdb's version includes in-frame clones alone and lacks a portion of them. The table records 50,000 to 70,000 clones, 70% to 85% of them present only once. This clone was counted only a few times. Its antigen is unknown. Study findings and constraints: The study found tumor-derived TCR clones expanded in blood after radiotherapy plus ipilimumab.

Focal radiation with ipilimumab CTLA-4 blockade was given to patients with chemo-refractory metastatic non-small-cell lung cancer. CDR3 length equals 16 residues. Trimming removed 4 bases from V and 1 base from J; junction bases left unmatched: 7. In germline, CDR1 is SGHTA, CDR2 FQGNSA. This clonotype originated in a human donor with non-small cell lung cancer who had a partial response to radiotherapy plus ipilimumab. The source was peripheral blood, collected from a patient treated with radiotherapy plus ipilimumab. The chain couples TRBV7-2 to TRBJ2-3; 8 bases are shared with TRBD2. In DNA, the CDR3 is TGTGCCAGCAGCTCCCGGGGAGCGGGGGGCACAGATACGCAGTATTTT. As protein: CASSSRGAGGTDTQYF.